This T cell receptor (beta chain) was recovered during a study of blood T cell repertoires in COVID-19. Clones were sequenced by immunoSEQ multiplex PCR, and TCRdb holds only the in-frame ones, with some missing. This table holds some 360,000 clones, roughly 90% found once. V was trimmed by 5 bases and J by 3 bases, leaving 11 bases between them. The germline gives CDR1 MDHEN, CDR2 SYDVKM. This CDR3 is built from 13 residues. The chain carries TRBV28 and TRBJ2-7; D is perhaps TRBD1 (6 bases). This receptor was obtained from a woman aged 30 to 39 who had been exposed to COVID-19. Sequenced: PBMCs or T cells enriched from blood (not recorded which). The CDR3 coding sequence is TGTGCCAGCAGTCCCTTACAGGGCTACGAGCAGTACTTC. Encoded protein: CASSPLQGYEQYF.